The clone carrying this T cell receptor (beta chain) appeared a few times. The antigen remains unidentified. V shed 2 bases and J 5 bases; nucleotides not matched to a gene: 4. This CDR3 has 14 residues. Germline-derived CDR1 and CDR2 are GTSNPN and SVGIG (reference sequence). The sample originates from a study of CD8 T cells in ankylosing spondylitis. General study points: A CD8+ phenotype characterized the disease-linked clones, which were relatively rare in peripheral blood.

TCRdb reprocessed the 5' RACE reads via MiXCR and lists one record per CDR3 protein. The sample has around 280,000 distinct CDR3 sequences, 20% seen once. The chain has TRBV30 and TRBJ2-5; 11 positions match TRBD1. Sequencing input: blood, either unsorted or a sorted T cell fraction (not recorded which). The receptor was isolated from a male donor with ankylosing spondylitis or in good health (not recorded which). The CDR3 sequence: CAWSRTGGLETQYF. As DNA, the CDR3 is TGTGCCTGGAGTAGGACAGGGGGCTTGGAGACCCAGTACTTC. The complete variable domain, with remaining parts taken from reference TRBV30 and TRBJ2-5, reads SQTIHQWPATLVQPVGSPLSLECTVEGTSNPNLYWYRQAAGRGLQLLFYSVGIGQISSEVPQNLSASRPQDRQFILSSKKLLLSDSGFYLCAWSRTGGLETQYFGPGTRLLVL.